Sequencing of this TCR beta chain was carried out in a study of a mutant IDH1 vaccine in newly diagnosed glioma. Study information: Eight vaccine doses were administered to patients at weeks 1, 3, 5, 7, 11, 15, 19 and 23. Sex among treated patients split 62.5% male, around 38% female; mean age was about 40 years. Most had both radiotherapy and temozolomide beforehand; others had only one. The study's findings and limits: Patients mounted vaccine-induced immune responses in approximately 94% of cases.

The CDR3 spans 14 residues. The V and J ends lost 2 bases and 5 bases, in that order; junction bases with no gene match: 6. Germline V CDR1 and CDR2: SGHDT, YYEEEE. The time point denotes: week 11, during vaccination. Each dose delivered 300 ug of mutant IDH1 20-mer peptide subcutaneously with imiquimod. Method: immunoSEQ multiplex PCR; TCRdb's copy keeps in-frame clones and lacks some. Of tens of thousands of clones in the sample, around 80% were seen once. Notes on this clone: Its antigen remains unidentified.

The input for sequencing was PBMCs, taken from a glioma patient whose treatment included an IDH1 peptide vaccine. The gene calls are TRBV5-6 and TRBJ2-7, with 8 bases lining up with TRBD1. The sequence derives from a man aged 50 or older with glioma. DNA of the CDR3: TGTGCCAGCAGCTTTACAACAGGGGGGAACGAGCAGTACTTC. Residues: CASSFTTGGNEQYF. The full variable domain, rest sourced from reference TRBV5-6 and TRBJ2-7, is DAGVTQSPTHLIKTRGQQVTLRCSPKSGHDTVSWYQQALGQGPQFIFQYYEEEERQRGNFPDRFSGHQFPNYSSELNVNALLLGDSALYLCASSFTTGGNEQYFGPGTRLTVT.